This T cell receptor beta chain was captured in a study of STAT5B mutations in CD4+ large granular lymphocyte leukemia. Study-level findings and limits: TRBV06-family usage was enriched in top patient clones (8/27) versus controls (2/35).

This table comes from immunoSEQ multiplex PCR, and its TCRdb copy is limited to in-frame clones, with some not included. The sample yields over 30,000 clones, roughly 79% seen once. This clone was counted a few times. What it binds is not known. The CDR3 consists of 15 residues. Germline V lookup: CDR1 MGHRA, CDR2 YSYEKL. The V end was cut by 3 bases, the J end by 4 bases, with 12 bases between. The sequencing sample was made of CD4+ T cells from blood buffy coats. The sequence was collected from a human donor in good health. J is TRBJ2-2 and V is TRBV4-1, with a weak D call TRBD1 (5 bases). The CDR3 coding sequence is TGCGCCAGCAGCCAGGGCGGACATCTCACCGGGGAGCTGTTTTTT. Amino acid sequence: CASSQGGHLTGELFF.